This is a list of T cell receptor beta chains from one sample in a study of OX40 agonist ivuxolimab in advanced cancers. The table came from immunoSEQ multiplex PCR; TCRdb's copy has only in-frame clones and leaves some out. The table records roughly 75,000 clones, around 90% of them present only once. This sample comprised CD4+ or CD8+ T cells sorted from blood, obtained in a trial of the OX40 agonist ivuxolimab. The receptors shown here come from an adult with an advanced solid tumor such as melanoma, head and neck, liver or kidney cancer. Both conserved end residues are part of each CDR3. A D gene is named only where the DNA matches it firmly. Rows give clone size only sometimes, using once, few, many, or a class for an expanded clone.

TRBV11-2	TRBJ2-2	NA	NA	14	TGTGCCAGCAGCTTCTGGGTAAACACCGGGGAGCTGTTTTTT	CASSFWVNTGELFF
TRBV7-9	TRBJ1-1	NA	NA	13	TGTGCCAGCAGATTAGTCGGGATGACTGAAGCTTTCTTT	CASRLVGMTEAFF
TRBV6-1	TRBJ2-1	NA	NA	15	TGTGCCAGCAGTGAACAGGACAGCTTACTCAATGAGCAGTTCTTC	CASSEQDSLLNEQFF
TRBV7-6	TRBJ2-5	NA	NA	11	TGTGCCAGCAGCCGTCAAGAGACCCAGTACTTC	CASSRQETQYF
TRBV5-1	TRBJ1-1	NA	NA	15	TGCGCCAGCAGCTTGGCCGGGGAGGGGAACACTGAAGCTTTCTTT	CASSLAGEGNTEAFF
TRBV4-1	TRBJ2-7	TRBD1	NA	13	TGCGCCAGCAGCCCCGGACAGGGGAACGAGCAGTACTTC	CASSPGQGNEQYF
TRBV5-1	TRBJ2-7	NA	once	13	TGCGCCAGCAGCTCGGGCGGTTCTAACGAGCAGTACTTC	CASSSGGSNEQYF
TRBV10-3	TRBJ1-4	NA	NA	14	TGTGCCATCAGCTCCGGGACTGAGAATGAAAAACTGTTTTTT	CAISSGTENEKLFF
TRBV7-9	TRBJ1-1	NA	NA	15	TGTGCCAGCAGCCCACTGGGGCAGGCGAACACTGAAGCTTTCTTT	CASSPLGQANTEAFF
TRBV10-3	TRBJ2-1	TRBD2	NA	15	TGTGCCATCAGTTTTGAGCGGGAGCTCCTAGATGAGCAGTTCTTC	CAISFERELLDEQFF
TRBV7-9	TRBJ2-1	TRBD2	NA	19	TGTGCCCTAGGCGTCAAACTCGTTTTAGCGGGAAGCTCCTACAATGAGCAGTTCTTC	CALGVKLVLAGSSYNEQFF
TRBV7-2	TRBJ1-1	NA	NA	15	TGTGCCAGCAGCATGGAGGTTATGATGAACACTGAAGCTTTCTTT	CASSMEVMMNTEAFF
TRBV19	TRBJ2-7	TRBD2	NA	15	TGTGCCAGTAGTAACTGGCGGGAGACCGCCTACGAGCAGTACTTC	CASSNWRETAYEQYF
TRBV30	TRBJ1-5	NA	NA	15	TGTGCCTGGAGTAGAGGATCTTATAGCAATCAGCCCCAGCATTTT	CAWSRGSYSNQPQHF
TRBV5-1	TRBJ2-3	TRBD2	NA	17	TGCGCCAGCAGCTTGGGGCTAGCGGGAGGGCCAGAAGATACGCAGTATTTT	CASSLGLAGGPEDTQYF
TRBV28	TRBJ2-5	NA	NA	16	TGTGCCAGCAGTTCTTTGGGGGGAGCTTCCCAAGAGACCCAGTACTTC	CASSSLGGASQETQYF
TRBV19	TRBJ1-1	NA	NA	13	TGTGCCAGTAGTAGAGGAGTGAACACTGAAGCTTTCTTT	CASSRGVNTEAFF
TRBV18	TRBJ1-1	TRBD1	NA	16	TGTGCCAGCTCACCACCGGTCACAGGGGTGGTGACTGAAGCTTTCTTT	CASSPPVTGVVTEAFF
TRBV5-6	TRBJ2-7	NA	NA	12	TGTGCCAGCAGCTTGGCCTTCTACGAGCAGTACTTC	CASSLAFYEQYF
TRBV5-4	TRBJ2-7	TRBD2	NA	14	TGTGCCAGCAACGCTGCGGGAGGGCCCTACGAGCAGTACTTC	CASNAAGGPYEQYF
TRBV28	TRBJ1-2	TRBD1	NA	14	TGTGCCAGCAGTCTAGACAGGGGGGTAGGCGGCTACACCTTC	CASSLDRGVGGYTF
TRBV9	TRBJ2-5	NA	NA	14	TGTGCCAGCAGCGTATCAACGGAGCAAGAGACCCAGTACTTC	CASSVSTEQETQYF
TRBV18	TRBJ1-1	NA	NA	16	TGTGCCAGCTCACCCCTACAACAGGGCGTGAACACTGAAGCTTTCTTT	CASSPLQQGVNTEAFF
TRBV7-9	TRBJ1-1	NA	NA	12	TGTGCCAGCACCATGGGAGATTTTGAAGCTTTCTTT	CASTMGDFEAFF
TRBV6-4	TRBJ2-3	NA	few	17	TGTGCCAGCAGTGACTCGCCACAGGAAGTTGGCACAGATACGCAGTATTTT	CASSDSPQEVGTDTQYF
TRBV5-1	TRBJ1-4	TRBD1	NA	16	TGCGCCAGCAGCCCGGCGGGGACAGGCGACACTGAAAAACTGTTTTTT	CASSPAGTGDTEKLFF
TRBV9	TRBJ2-7	TRBD2	once	16	TGTGCCAGCAGCGCCTCAGGACTAGCGGGAGGGGGCGAGCAGTACTTC	CASSASGLAGGGEQYF
TRBV6-6	TRBJ2-7	NA	NA	12	TGTGCCAGCACTCCACAAGGTGGTGAGCAGTACTTC	CASTPQGGEQYF
TRBV30	TRBJ1-2	NA	once	15	TGTGCCTGGAGGGTTCGAGGAGGGAAACCCTATGGCTACACCTTC	CAWRVRGGKPYGYTF
TRBV6-4	TRBJ2-4	TRBD2	NA	13	TGTGCCAGCAGTGGGACGGGAGGGGACATTCAGTACTTC	CASSGTGGDIQYF
TRBV2	TRBJ2-7	NA	NA	16	TGTGCCAGCAGTGCCCCTCCTGTAGGGGATACCTACGAGCAGTACTTC	CASSAPPVGDTYEQYF
TRBV27	TRBJ2-5	TRBD2	NA	16	TGTGCCAGCAGCCCCGGGACTAGCGGGTCAGGGGAGACCCAGTACTTC	CASSPGTSGSGETQYF
TRBV7-9	TRBJ1-1	NA	NA	11	TGTGCCAGCAGCTCGGGACCTGAAGCTTTCTTT	CASSSGPEAFF
TRBV5-8	TRBJ2-7	NA	NA	16	TGTGCCAGCAGCTTGCCCCTGGGGACTGGCAAATACGAGCAGTACTTC	CASSLPLGTGKYEQYF
TRBV28	TRBJ2-1	NA	NA	14	TGTGCCAGCAGTCCACCACTAGCCTACAATGAGCAGTTCTTC	CASSPPLAYNEQFF
TRBV11-2	TRBJ1-1	NA	once	15	TGTGCCAGCAGCGAGTCGGTCGAATTGGGGACTGAAGCTTTCTTT	CASSESVELGTEAFF
TRBV27	TRBJ1-1	NA	NA	14	TGTGCCAGCAGTTTCCAGGGGACCGGTACTGAAGCTTTCTTT	CASSFQGTGTEAFF
TRBV7-2	TRBJ2-7	TRBD2	NA	21	TGTGCCAGCAGCTTAGCCTCGGCTCCAGTCCCAACCGGGACTAGTGTCAGTGAGCAGTACTTC	CASSLASAPVPTGTSVSEQYF
TRBV5-4	TRBJ2-7	NA	NA	15	TGTGCCAGCAGCTTCCAGGGCAGTGGAACCTACGAGCAGTACTTC	CASSFQGSGTYEQYF
TRBV7-9	TRBJ2-7	NA	NA	14	TGTGCCAGCAGCTTAGGTTTAGCAAGCTACGAGCAGTACTTC	CASSLGLASYEQYF